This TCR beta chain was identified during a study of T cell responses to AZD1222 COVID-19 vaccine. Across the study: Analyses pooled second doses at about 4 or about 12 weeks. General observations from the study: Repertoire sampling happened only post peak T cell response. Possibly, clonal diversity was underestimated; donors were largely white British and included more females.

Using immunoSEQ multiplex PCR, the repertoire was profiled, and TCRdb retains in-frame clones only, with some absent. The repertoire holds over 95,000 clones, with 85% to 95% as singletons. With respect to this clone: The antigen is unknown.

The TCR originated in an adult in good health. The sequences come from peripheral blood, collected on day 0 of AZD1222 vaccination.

The CDR3 region has the DNA TGTGCCAGCAGTTCTTATAGCGGCGGCTACGAGCAGTACTTC. Translation: CASSSYSGGYEQYF. This rearrangement joins TRBV6-5 to TRBJ2-7; possible D gene TRBD2, 6 bases. Germline lookup yields CDR1 MNHEY and CDR2 SVGAGI. This CDR3 region has 14 residues. V was pared by 4 bases and J by 3 bases, with 13 bases between.